Listed below are T cell receptor beta chains from one sample, sequenced in a study of blood T cell repertoires in COVID-19. Assay used: immunoSEQ multiplex PCR; TCRdb lists only in-frame clones, some missing. The repertoire holds roughly 87,000 clones, with 70% to 85% as singletons. Material for sequencing was peripheral blood. These receptors all stem from a woman in her forties or fifties with acute or convalescent COVID-19. Each CDR3 is given without its conserved first and last residue.

TRBV7-2	TRBJ2-3	ASSLTMSADTQY
TRBV7-2	TRBJ1-2	ASSPETVYGYT
TRBV10-3	TRBJ1-1	AIQGAGNTEAF
TRBV27	TRBJ2-5	ASSKRDLGETQY
TRBV4-1	TRBJ2-5	ASSQGEGTQETQY
TRBV3-1/TRBV3-2	TRBJ1-2	ASSSPGFYYGYT
TRBV7-2	TRBJ1-1	ASSLERGKMAF
TRBV7-9	TRBJ1-1	ASSSSRGAFLKGNTEAF
TRBV11-1	TRBJ1-6	ASSPEGGYSPLH
TRBV3-1/TRBV3-2	TRBJ1-6	ASRRRTGGFSPLH
TRBV7-8	TRBJ1-1	ASSPRGIEAF
TRBV19	TRBJ1-1	ASSHLGGPEAF
TRBV27	TRBJ1-6	ASSSVGGMNSPLH
TRBV2	TRBJ2-1	ASSERPGGFYNEQF
TRBV5-5	TRBJ2-3	ASSPGLAGAFTDTQY
TRBV4-1	TRBJ2-3	ASSQGAIGTDTQY
TRBV10-3	TRBJ2-3	AIRTGTLGVTDTQY
TRBV7-2	TRBJ1-2	ASSPTTGSANGYT
TRBV5-1	TRBJ1-6	ASSLRTGNENSPLH
TRBV19	TRBJ1-2	ASNRGRNYGYT